A selection of T cell receptor beta chains follows, all from one sample in a study of blood T cell repertoires in COVID-19. Data came from immunoSEQ multiplex PCR; TCRdb stores just in-frame clones and leaves some out. The sample gives 62,000 or so clones, approximately 83% of which show up once; 1.4% is in the top ten. Sequencing input: peripheral blood. Source of these receptors: a woman in her sixties or seventies with acute or convalescent COVID-19. Both conserved end residues are part of each CDR3. The order of the fields is J gene, V gene, CDR3 protein.

j_gene: TRBJ1-6
v_gene: TRBV28
CDR3aa: CASSFTATHSPLHF

j_gene: TRBJ2-5
v_gene: TRBV5-1
CDR3aa: CASSSDSSETQYF

j_gene: TRBJ2-3
v_gene: TRBV19
CDR3aa: CASTPGVGDTQYF

j_gene: TRBJ2-1
v_gene: TRBV9
CDR3aa: CASSPRGLSYNEQFF

j_gene: TRBJ2-7
v_gene: TRBV6-5
CDR3aa: CASTNLAGVYEQYF

j_gene: TRBJ2-1
v_gene: TRBV18
CDR3aa: CASSPFLYNEQFF

j_gene: TRBJ1-5
v_gene: TRBV19
CDR3aa: CASSGRTGHYQPQHF

j_gene: TRBJ2-1
v_gene: TRBV30
CDR3aa: CAWSVRTSGQQFF

j_gene: TRBJ2-2
v_gene: TRBV5-4
CDR3aa: CASSLAGGELFF

j_gene: TRBJ2-2
v_gene: TRBV19
CDR3aa: CASSMGLASAGELFF

j_gene: TRBJ1-2
v_gene: TRBV27
CDR3aa: CASSKQFNYGYTF

j_gene: TRBJ1-2
v_gene: TRBV28
CDR3aa: CASSPEYRGKGGYTF

j_gene: TRBJ2-3
v_gene: TRBV27
CDR3aa: CASSLDRVADTQYF

j_gene: TRBJ1-6
v_gene: TRBV15
CDR3aa: CATSRDGTLDSPLHF

j_gene: TRBJ2-7
v_gene: TRBV6-5
CDR3aa: CASSGLPYSYEQYF

j_gene: TRBJ2-7
v_gene: TRBV5-5
CDR3aa: CASSGRAGSYEQYF

j_gene: TRBJ2-7
v_gene: TRBV7-8
CDR3aa: CASSLARPYEQYF

j_gene: TRBJ1-1
v_gene: TRBV6-2/TRBV6-3
CDR3aa: CASSLRGGEAFF

j_gene: TRBJ2-1
v_gene: TRBV2
CDR3aa: CASSQMAVDEQFF

j_gene: TRBJ2-1
v_gene: TRBV5-5
CDR3aa: CASSLLDRGHNEQFF

j_gene: TRBJ1-4
v_gene: TRBV19
CDR3aa: CASRQGGNEKLFF

j_gene: TRBJ2-4
v_gene: TRBV7-9
CDR3aa: CASSLRTGENIQYF

j_gene: TRBJ1-2
v_gene: TRBV5-1
CDR3aa: CASSSNPGQGYGYTF

j_gene: TRBJ2-5
v_gene: TRBV5-4
CDR3aa: CASSLIAGGIETQYF

j_gene: TRBJ2-1
v_gene: TRBV6-1
CDR3aa: CASSEATRDEQFF

j_gene: TRBJ1-2
v_gene: TRBV7-2
CDR3aa: CATGSGANYGYTF

j_gene: TRBJ1-2
v_gene: TRBV28
CDR3aa: CASSLAVYGYTF

j_gene: TRBJ1-4
v_gene: TRBV6-1
CDR3aa: CASSEAGGREKLFF

j_gene: TRBJ1-1
v_gene: TRBV2
CDR3aa: CASSVSSRGTEAFF

j_gene: TRBJ2-7
v_gene: TRBV5-6
CDR3aa: CASRRGLAGYEQYF

j_gene: TRBJ2-2
v_gene: TRBV29-1
CDR3aa: CSVENRVHRQARGELFF

j_gene: TRBJ2-1
v_gene: TRBV19
CDR3aa: CASSIVPSVAGEQFF

j_gene: TRBJ2-1
v_gene: TRBV6-4
CDR3aa: CASSSTGGSYNEQFF

j_gene: TRBJ1-5
v_gene: TRBV4-2
CDR3aa: CASSQQRGQGMGNQPQHF

j_gene: TRBJ1-2
v_gene: TRBV5-1
CDR3aa: CASSLGPGEINYGYTF

j_gene: TRBJ2-7
v_gene: TRBV7-8
CDR3aa: CASSPGTPEQYF

j_gene: TRBJ2-2
v_gene: TRBV7-3
CDR3aa: CASSSTPGLVSTGELFF

j_gene: TRBJ1-2
v_gene: TRBV5-4
CDR3aa: CASSRTGYRDGYTF

j_gene: TRBJ2-3
v_gene: TRBV7-9
CDR3aa: CASSNLLAGDGDTQYF

j_gene: TRBJ1-3
v_gene: TRBV5-1
CDR3aa: CASSLTAGNTIYF

j_gene: TRBJ1-4
v_gene: TRBV5-1
CDR3aa: CASSLESVNEKLFF

j_gene: TRBJ2-7
v_gene: TRBV13
CDR3aa: CASSSTSGQSSYEQYF

j_gene: TRBJ1-1
v_gene: TRBV18
CDR3aa: CASLDRIEAFF

j_gene: TRBJ2-7
v_gene: TRBV2
CDR3aa: CASSEQGQTYEQYF

j_gene: TRBJ2-1
v_gene: TRBV9
CDR3aa: CASSPYMSSYNEQFF